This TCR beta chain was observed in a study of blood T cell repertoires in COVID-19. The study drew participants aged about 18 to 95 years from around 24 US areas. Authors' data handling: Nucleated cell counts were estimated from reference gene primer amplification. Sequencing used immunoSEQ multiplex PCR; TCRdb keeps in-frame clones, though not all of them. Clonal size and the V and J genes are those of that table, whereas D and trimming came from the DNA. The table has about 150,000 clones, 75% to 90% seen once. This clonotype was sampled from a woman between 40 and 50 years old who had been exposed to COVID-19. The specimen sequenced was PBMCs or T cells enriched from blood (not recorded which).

The CDR3 coding sequence is TGTGCCAGCAGTCCACAGGGGGTTAACTATGGCTACACCTTC. Translation gives CASSPQGVNYGYTF. V usage is TRBV27 and J usage is TRBJ1-2, with TRBD1 matching over 8 bases. V lost 5 bases and J lost 1; bases outside the gene matches: 3. The CDR3 extends over 14 amino acids. Looked up from germline, CDR1 is MNHEY and CDR2 is SMNVEV (reference sequence).